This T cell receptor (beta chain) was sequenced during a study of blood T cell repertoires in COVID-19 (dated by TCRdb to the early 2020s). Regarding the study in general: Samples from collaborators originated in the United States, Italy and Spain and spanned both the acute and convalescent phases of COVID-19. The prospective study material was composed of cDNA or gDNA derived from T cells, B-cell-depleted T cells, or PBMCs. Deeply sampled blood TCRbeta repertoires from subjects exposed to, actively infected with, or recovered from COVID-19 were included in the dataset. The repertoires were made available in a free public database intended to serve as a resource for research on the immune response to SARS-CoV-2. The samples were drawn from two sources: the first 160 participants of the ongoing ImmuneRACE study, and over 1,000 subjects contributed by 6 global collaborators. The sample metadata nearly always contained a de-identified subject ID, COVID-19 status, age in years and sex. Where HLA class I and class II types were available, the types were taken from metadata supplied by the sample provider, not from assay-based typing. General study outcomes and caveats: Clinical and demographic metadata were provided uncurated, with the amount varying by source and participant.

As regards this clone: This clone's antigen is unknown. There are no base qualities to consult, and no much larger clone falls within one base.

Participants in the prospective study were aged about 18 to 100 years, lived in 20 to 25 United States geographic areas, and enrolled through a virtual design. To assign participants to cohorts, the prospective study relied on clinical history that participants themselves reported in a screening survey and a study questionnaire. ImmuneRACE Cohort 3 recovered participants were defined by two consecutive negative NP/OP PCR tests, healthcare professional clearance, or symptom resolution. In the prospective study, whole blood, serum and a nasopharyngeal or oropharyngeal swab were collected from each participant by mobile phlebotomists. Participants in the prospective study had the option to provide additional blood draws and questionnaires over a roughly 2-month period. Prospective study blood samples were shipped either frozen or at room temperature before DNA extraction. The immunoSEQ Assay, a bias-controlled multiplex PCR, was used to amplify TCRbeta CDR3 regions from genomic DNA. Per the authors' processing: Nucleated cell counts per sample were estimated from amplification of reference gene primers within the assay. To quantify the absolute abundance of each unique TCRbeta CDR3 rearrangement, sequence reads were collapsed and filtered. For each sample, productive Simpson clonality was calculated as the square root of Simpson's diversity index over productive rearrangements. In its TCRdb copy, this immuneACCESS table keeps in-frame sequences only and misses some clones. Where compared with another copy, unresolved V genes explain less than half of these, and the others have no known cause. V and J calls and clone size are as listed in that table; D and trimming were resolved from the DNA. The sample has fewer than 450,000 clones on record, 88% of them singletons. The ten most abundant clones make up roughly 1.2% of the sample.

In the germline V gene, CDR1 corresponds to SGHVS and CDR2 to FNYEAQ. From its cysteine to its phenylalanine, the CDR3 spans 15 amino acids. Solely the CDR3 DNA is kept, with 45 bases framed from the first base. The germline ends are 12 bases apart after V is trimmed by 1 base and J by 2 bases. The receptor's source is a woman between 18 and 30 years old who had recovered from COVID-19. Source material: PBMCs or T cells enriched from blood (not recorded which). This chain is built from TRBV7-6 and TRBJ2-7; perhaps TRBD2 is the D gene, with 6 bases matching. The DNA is TGTGCCAGCAGCTTAGACACGGGGGAAACCTACGAGCAGTACTTC. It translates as CASSLDTGETYEQYF.